The present entry profiles one T cell receptor beta chain with its context. Its antigen is unknown. This entry comes from a study of beta chain features in type 1 diabetes. Study-wide points: TCRB CDR3s were moderately but significantly shorter in Type 1 diabetes patients in all four CD4+ subsets. PCR may have favored shorter templates equally in patients and controls.

Expressed TCRB transcripts were sequenced, since all the RNA that had been isolated was reverse transcribed. Method: immunoSEQ multiplex PCR; TCRdb's copy keeps in-frame clones and lacks some. Of around 240,000 clones listed, 16% are singletons. The V and J ends lost 2 bases and 8 bases respectively, with 12 bases between them. CDR1 is SGHTA, CDR2 FQGNSA, per germline. CDR3 length: 14 residues. The receptor comes from a man in his thirties or forties with type 1 diabetes. The chain employs TRBV7-2 and TRBJ1-4, with D uncertain. The sequenced sample consisted of naive CD4+ T cells from blood. Written as DNA, the CDR3 is TGTGCCAGCAGCTTACCCGAGGGTGGCGAAAAACTGTTTTTT. Encoded protein: CASSLPEGGEKLFF.